The rows below give T cell receptor beta chains drawn from one sample of a study of human T cells and chemical hapten exposure. TCRdb re-called the RACE reads with MiXCR, one entry per CDR3 protein. The sample lists roughly 130,000 distinct CDR3 sequences; roughly 9% were seen once. Specimen: whole blood. These receptors were collected from a male donor in good health. Some clones in this sample may be carry-over from other donors' samples. The CDR3 runs from the conserved cysteine through the conserved F or W. Fields, in order: J gene, clone size, V gene, D gene, CDR3 DNA, CDR3 protein. A D gene is named only where the DNA matches it firmly. Clone size is not always given. Where it is, it says once, few, many or a class for expanded clones.

>TRBJ1-2|many|TRBV4-2|TRBD1
TGTGCCAGCAGTCTGGGACAGGGCGACTATGGCTACACCTTC
CASSLGQGDYGYTF
>TRBJ2-5|many|TRBV3-1|-
TGTGCCAGCAGCCAAACGGACGGAGGGACCCAGTACTTC
CASSQTDGGTQYF
>TRBJ1-1|few|TRBV20-1|-
TGCAGTGCGATAGGACCGGCTTCTGAAGCTTTCTTT
CSAIGPASEAFF
>TRBJ2-3|few|TRBV5-5|TRBD1
TGTGCCAGCAGCCGAAGGGGGCTCCTCACAGATACGCAGTATTTT
CASSRRGLLTDTQYF
>TRBJ1-5|-|TRBV27|TRBD1
TGTGCCAGCAGGAATGCGACAGGGTATCAGCCCCAGCATTTT
CASRNATGYQPQHF
>TRBJ2-7|few|TRBV18|TRBD2
TGTGCCAGCTCACCAGGACTAGCGACCCACGAGCAGTACTTC
CASSPGLATHEQYF
>TRBJ2-1|few|TRBV20-1|TRBD1
TGCAGTGCTAGAACCTCAGGGGGCGAATACAATGAGCAGTTCTTC
CSARTSGGEYNEQFF
>TRBJ2-3|-|TRBV7-2|TRBD2
TGTGCCAGCAGCTTAGCAGGAAGCGGGGGGGCCCCAGATACGCAGTATTTT
CASSLAGSGGAPDTQYF
>TRBJ1-5|few|TRBV12-3/TRBV12-4|-
TGTGCCAGCAGTTTAACTCAGGGAGGCAATCAGCCCCAGCATTTT
CASSLTQGGNQPQHF
>TRBJ2-1|few|TRBV4-3|-
TGCGCCAGCAGCCAAGAAGAGGCAGGGTCCAATGAGCAGTTCTTC
CASSQEEAGSNEQFF
>TRBJ2-3|few|TRBV5-1|-
TGCGCCAGCAGCGACCCACCTGTAGGAGGCACAGATACGCAGTATTTT
CASSDPPVGGTDTQYF
>TRBJ2-7|-|TRBV6-6|-
TGTGCCAGCAGTTACGAGACTACCTACGAGCAGTACTTC
CASSYETTYEQYF
>TRBJ2-7|many|TRBV5-6|-
TGTGCCAGCAGCTTGAATAACTACGAGCAGTACTTC
CASSLNNYEQYF
>TRBJ2-1|few|TRBV5-6|-
TGTGCCAGCAGCTGGCCCGGAGGAGCCAATGAGCAGTTCTTC
CASSWPGGANEQFF
>TRBJ2-3|few|TRBV7-8|-
TGTGCCAGCAGCAATGACAGACGCCTCACAGATACGCAGTATTTT
CASSNDRRLTDTQYF
>TRBJ2-3|few|TRBV7-2|-
TGTGCCAGCAGCCACCGGACTCACACAGATACGCAGTATTTT
CASSHRTHTDTQYF
>TRBJ1-2|many|TRBV6-5|TRBD1
TGTGCCAGCAGTGACGGGGACAGATCTAACTATGGCTACACCTTC
CASSDGDRSNYGYTF
>TRBJ2-3|many|TRBV5-1|-
TGCGCCAGCCGTTTACTTACAGATACGCAGTATTTT
CASRLLTDTQYF
>TRBJ2-5|many|TRBV27|-
TGTGCCAGCAGTTTAGGAGGGACTCAAGAGACCCAGTACTTC
CASSLGGTQETQYF
>TRBJ2-5|many|TRBV20-1|TRBD1
TGCAGTGCTAGAACGGGACAGGGCTCGGAGACCCAGTACTTC
CSARTGQGSETQYF
>TRBJ1-6|few|TRBV25-1|-
TGTGCCAGCAGTGAGCCGGCGCGGGGCAATTCACCCCTCCACTTT
CASSEPARGNSPLHF
>TRBJ2-7|few|TRBV12-3/TRBV12-4|-
TGTGCCAGCAGTTTCGGCCCTATTTACGAGCAGTACTTC
CASSFGPIYEQYF
>TRBJ2-5|-|TRBV6-2/TRBV6-3|-
TGTGCCAGCAGTTACCCCACGGGATCGGCGCAAGAGACCCAGTACTTC
CASSYPTGSAQETQYF
>TRBJ2-1|-|TRBV6-5|TRBD2
TGTGCCAGCAGCCGTAGCGGGAGGGCCTACAATGAGCAGTTCTTC
CASSRSGRAYNEQFF
>TRBJ2-5|-|TRBV7-9|-
TGTGCCAGCAGCTTATTTGATGGGGGAGTGGAGACCCAGTACTTC
CASSLFDGGVETQYF
>TRBJ2-3|few|TRBV24-1|-
TGTGCCACCAGTCAAAGCGGGACAGCCACAGATACGCAGTATTTT
CATSQSGTATDTQYF
>TRBJ2-7|many|TRBV2|-
TGTGCCAGACAGGACAGTCTAGGCGAGCAGTACTTC
CARQDSLGEQYF